The subject of this entry is one TCR beta chain. The antigen is undetermined. Preparation of TCR beta libraries was done by quantitative 5'-RACE with molecular barcodes. TCRdb redid the calling of the 5' RACE reads with MiXCR, one entry per CDR3 protein. The sample shows 500,000 to 550,000 distinct CDR3 sequences, about 13% of them seen only once. This entry comes from a study of CD8 T cells in ankylosing spondylitis. Regarding the study as a whole: It was reported that disease-linked clones were significantly enriched in matched ankylosing spondylitis synovial fluid. Some motif variants had been reported before (in reactive arthritis synovial fluid and blood). A motif in TCR beta, a set of under ten highly homologous variants, appeared characteristic of ankylosing spondylitis blood. Relatively rare in peripheral blood, disease-linked clones were also CD8+.

The V end lost 5 bases, the J end lost 7 bases, and 12 bases lay between the germline ends. Germline-derived CDR1 and CDR2 are SQVTM and ANQGSEA. There are 13 residues in the CDR3. The source material was blood, either unsorted or a sorted T cell fraction (not recorded which). The chain uses TRBV29-1 and TRBJ1-6; D gene ambiguous. This TCR derives from a male donor with ankylosing spondylitis. The CDR3 loop reads CSVREQPNSPLHF. The CDR3 nucleotides are TGCAGCGTTAGGGAACAGCCAAATTCACCCCTCCACTTT. The variable domain in full, with the rest retrieved from reference TRBV29-1 and TRBJ1-6, is SAVISQKPSRDICQRGTSLTIQCQVDSQVTMMFWYRQQPGQSLTLIATANQGSEATYESGFVIDKFPISRPNLTFSTLTVSNMSPEDSSIYLCSVREQPNSPLHFGNGTRLTVT.